The entry that follows covers one TCR beta chain sequence. This clonotype was observed at least ten times. Its binding antigen is unknown. Per-base quality was not reported, and no clone a single base away is much larger than it. The CDR3, from cysteine to phenylalanine, totals 15 residues. Only the CDR3 portion is preserved as DNA: 45 bases, with reading frame beginning at the first base. Trimming at the junction amounts to 5 bases on V and 2 bases on J, and the germline ends lie 15 bases apart. From the germline V gene, CDR1 is MGHRA and CDR2 is YSYEKL. These data come from a study of T cell repertoires in cytomegalovirus infection (dated by TCRdb to between 2018 and 2021). Concerning the study at large: Donor HLA type was relevant to the analysis, because carriage of CMV infection together with the matching HLA type was indicated by public TCR beta signatures.

Reads for this sample came from an Illumina HiSeq 1500. TCRdb trimmed the raw reads at Q25, called clones with MiXCR and kept productive beta chains. Rows are unified per CDR3 protein, each entry keeping the most common DNA and genes. The sample table shows tens of thousands of distinct CDR3 sequences, and about 22% are seen once. Under 85% of the sample is taken by the ten largest. The investigation overall reported the following: Carriers of CMV infection plus the relevant HLA type were discriminated by the cumulative frequency of public TCR beta family members in the study cohort and in an independent roughly 370-donor cohort. The ex vivo response was dominated by HLA-C-restricted CMV-specific TCR beta clonotypes, and the single most frequent clonotype in two of eight donors was supplied by these HLA-C-restricted clonotypes.

This sequence uses TRBV4-1 and TRBJ2-5; TRBD1 might be the D gene, on 6 matching bases. The sample comprised PBMCs, sequenced either directly or after in vitro stimulation (not recorded which). The sequence was collected from a human donor in good health (CMV status not recorded). Some clones in this sample may be carry-over from other donors' samples. CDR3 protein: CASSAPTGEQETQYF. The nucleotides read TGCGCCAGCAGCGCCCCGACAGGAGAACAAGAGACCCAGTACTTC.